The T cell receptor beta chain under discussion was sequenced for a study of beta chain features in type 1 diabetes. General observations from the study: The study found that naive, central memory and Treg TCRB repertoires appeared more similar in patients than in healthy donors. Cells expressing TCR highly could be over-represented by cDNA sequencing. The study found moderately but significantly shorter TCRB CDR3s in all four CD4+ subsets of Type 1 diabetes patients.

The CDR3 covers 15 residues. Germline values: CDR1 SQVTM, CDR2 ANQGSEA. Trimming shortened V by 1 base and J by 3 bases, and 13 bases separated the two germline ends. The sample holds a few counts of this clone. As yet, its antigen is unknown. Researchers reported sorting CD4+ naive, central memory, regulatory and stem cell-like memory cells via CD45RO/CCR7/CD25/CD127/CD95/CD27. What was sequenced were expressed TCRB transcripts, since all of the isolated RNA had been reverse transcribed. Only in-frame clones appear in the TCRdb table, and some are missing; sequencing was by immunoSEQ multiplex PCR. The sample carries over 500,000 clones, roughly 15% recorded once.

V is TRBV29-1 and J is TRBJ2-1; the D is unclear. Sequenced sample: naive CD4+ T cells from blood. The clonotype was recovered from a man in his late teens or twenties in good health. The CDR3, as DNA: TGCAGCGTTGAAGCTAGGACCTCCCACTACAATGAGCAGTTCTTC. It codes for CSVEARTSHYNEQFF.